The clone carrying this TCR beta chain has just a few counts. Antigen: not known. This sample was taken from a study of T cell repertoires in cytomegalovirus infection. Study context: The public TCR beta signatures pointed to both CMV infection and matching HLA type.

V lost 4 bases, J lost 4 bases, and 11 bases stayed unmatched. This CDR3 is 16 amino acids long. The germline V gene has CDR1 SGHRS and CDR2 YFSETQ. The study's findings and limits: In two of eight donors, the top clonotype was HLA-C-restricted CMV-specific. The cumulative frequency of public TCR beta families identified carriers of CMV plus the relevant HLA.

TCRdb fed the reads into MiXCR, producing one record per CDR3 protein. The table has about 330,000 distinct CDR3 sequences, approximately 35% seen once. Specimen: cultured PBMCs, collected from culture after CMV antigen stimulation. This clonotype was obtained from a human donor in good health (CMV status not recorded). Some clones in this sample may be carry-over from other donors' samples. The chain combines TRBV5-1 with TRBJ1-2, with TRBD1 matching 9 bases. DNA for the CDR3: TGCGCCAGCAGCCCAGACCGGACAGGGGCTGGCTATGGCTACACCTTC. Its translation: CASSPDRTGAGYGYTF.